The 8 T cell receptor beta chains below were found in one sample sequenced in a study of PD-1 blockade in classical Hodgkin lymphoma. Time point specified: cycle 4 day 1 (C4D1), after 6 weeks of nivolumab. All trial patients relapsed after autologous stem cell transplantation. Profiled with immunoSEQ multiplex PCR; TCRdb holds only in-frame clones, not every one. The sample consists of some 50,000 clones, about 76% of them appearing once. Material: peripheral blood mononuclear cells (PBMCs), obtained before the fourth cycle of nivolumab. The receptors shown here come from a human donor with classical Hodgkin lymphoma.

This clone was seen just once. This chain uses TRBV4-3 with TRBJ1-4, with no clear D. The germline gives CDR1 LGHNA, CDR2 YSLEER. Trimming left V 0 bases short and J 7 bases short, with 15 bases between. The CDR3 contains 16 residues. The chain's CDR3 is CASSQDYARVSEKLFF. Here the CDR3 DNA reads TGCGCCAGCAGCCAAGATTATGCGAGGGTTAGTGAAAAACTGTTTTTT.

CDR3 coding DNA: TGCAGCGTTGAAGGTCTACTCCCCTACGAGCAGTACTTC. This encodes CSVEGLLPYEQYF. V and J are TRBV29-1 and TRBJ2-7; D remains ambiguous. The CDR3 is 13 residues long. Germline V CDR1 and CDR2: SQVTM, ANQGSEA. V was cut by 1 base and J by 2 bases, with 9 bases left in between.

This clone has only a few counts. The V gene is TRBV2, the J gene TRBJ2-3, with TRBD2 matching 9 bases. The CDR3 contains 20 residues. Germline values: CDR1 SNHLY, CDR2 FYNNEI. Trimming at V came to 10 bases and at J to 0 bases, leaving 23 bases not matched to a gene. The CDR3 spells CANPRGDSGSRFGSTDTQYF. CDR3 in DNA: TGTGCCAACCCCCGGGGAGATAGCGGGAGTCGTTTTGGTAGCACAGATACGCAGTATTTT. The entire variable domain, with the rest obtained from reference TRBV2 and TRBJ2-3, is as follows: EPEVTQTPSHQVTQMGQEVILRCVPISNHLYFYWYRQILGQKVEFLVSFYNNEISEKSEIFDDQFSVERPDGSNFTLKIRSTKLEDSAMYFCANPRGDSGSRFGSTDTQYFGPGTRLTVL.

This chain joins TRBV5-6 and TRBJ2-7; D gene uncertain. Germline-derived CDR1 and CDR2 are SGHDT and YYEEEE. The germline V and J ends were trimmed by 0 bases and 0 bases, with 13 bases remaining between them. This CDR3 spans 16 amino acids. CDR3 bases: TGTGCCAGCAGCTTGGTATACGCCGAAATCTCCTACGAGCAGTACTTC. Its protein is CASSLVYAEISYEQYF.

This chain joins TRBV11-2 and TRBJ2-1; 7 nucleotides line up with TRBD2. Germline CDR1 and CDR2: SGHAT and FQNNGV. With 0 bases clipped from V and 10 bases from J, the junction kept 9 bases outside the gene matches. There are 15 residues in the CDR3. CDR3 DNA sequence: TGTGCCAGCAGCTTAGATGCTAGCGGAGGCCTAGAGCAGTTCTTC. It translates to CASSLDASGGLEQFF. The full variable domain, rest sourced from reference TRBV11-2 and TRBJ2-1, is EAGVAQSPRYKIIEKRQSVAFWCNPISGHATLYWYQQILGQGPKLLIQFQNNGVVDDSQLPKDRFSAERLKGVDSTLKIQPAKLEDSAVYLCASSLDASGGLEQFFGPGTRLTVL.

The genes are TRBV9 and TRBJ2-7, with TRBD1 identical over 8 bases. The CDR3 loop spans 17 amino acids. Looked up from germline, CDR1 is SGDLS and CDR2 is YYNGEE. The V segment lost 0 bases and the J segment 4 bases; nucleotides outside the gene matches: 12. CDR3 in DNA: TGTGCCAGCAGCGTAGGAGTAGGAGGACAGGGAATATACGAGCAGTACTTC. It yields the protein CASSVGVGGQGIYEQYF.

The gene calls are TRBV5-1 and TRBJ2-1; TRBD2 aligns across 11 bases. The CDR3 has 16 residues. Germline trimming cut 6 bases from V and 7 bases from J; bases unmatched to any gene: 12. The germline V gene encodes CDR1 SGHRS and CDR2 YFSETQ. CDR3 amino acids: CASIRDLAGGSNEQFF. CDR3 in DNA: TGCGCCAGCATAAGGGACTTAGCGGGAGGGAGTAATGAGCAGTTCTTC.

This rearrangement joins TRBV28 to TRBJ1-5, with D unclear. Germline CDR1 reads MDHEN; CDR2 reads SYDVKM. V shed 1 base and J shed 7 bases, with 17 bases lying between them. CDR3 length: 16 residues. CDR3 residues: CASSLFWGGNWQPQHF. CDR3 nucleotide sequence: TGTGCCAGCAGTTTATTTTGGGGTGGTAACTGGCAGCCCCAGCATTTT.